These 19 T cell receptor beta chains share one sample of origin, sequenced in a study of blood T cell repertoires in COVID-19. Sequencing was performed with immunoSEQ multiplex PCR; in TCRdb, only in-frame clones are kept and a portion is missing. The data show approximately 25,000 clones, with 75% to 90% seen just once and roughly an eighth held by the top ten. The source material was peripheral blood. These receptors all stem from a woman older than 75 with active or convalescent COVID-19.

The rearrangement joins TRBV12-3 or TRBV12-4 to TRBJ1-2; no firm D call. Trimming stripped 6 bases from V and 0 bases from J, with 5 bases between. The CDR3 length is 12 residues. The CDR3 nucleotides are TGTGCCAGCAGCCCAGCTAACTATGGCTACACCTTC. It codes for CASSPANYGYTF.

The J gene is TRBJ1-3, the V gene TRBV21-1; TRBD1 was called by the table and not checked on the DNA. TRBV21-1 is noted as a pseudogene. The CDR3 covers 16 residues. CDR3 in amino acids: CASSKGTAFSGNTIYF. CDR3 bases: TGTGCCAGCAGCAAAGGGACAGCGTTCTCTGGAAACACCATATATTTT.

The chain employs TRBV23-1 and TRBJ1-2; the D gene is possibly TRBD1 (6 bases). TRBV23-1 is known as an ORF, though its function is uncertain. Trimming took 4 bases from V and 3 from J, leaving 24 bases between them. The CDR3 loop spans 18 amino acids. The CDR3 sequence is CASSRITNRVIGDYGYTF. CDR3 sequence (DNA): TGCGCCAGCAGTCGGATAACCAACAGGGTAATAGGGGACTATGGCTACACCTTC.

This clone was detected once. This chain uses TRBV5-1 with TRBJ2-2, with unresolved D. The V end lost 0 bases, the J end lost 6 bases, and 9 bases lay between the germline ends. The V gene's germline CDR1 is SGHRS and CDR2 YFSETQ. The CDR3 runs to 14 residues. The CDR3 reads CASSLVQSPGELFF. In nucleotides, the CDR3 is TGCGCCAGCAGCTTGGTTCAAAGCCCCGGGGAGCTGTTTTTT.

The chain joins TRBV7-9 to TRBJ1-2; 7 nucleotides match TRBD1. CDR3 length: 15 residues. Germline CDR1 and CDR2: SEHNR and FQNEAQ (reference sequence). J lost 2 bases, V lost 5 bases, and 8 bases had no gene match. CDR3 sequence (DNA): TGTGCCAGCAGCCACGACAGGGCAAGAAACTATGGCTACACCTTC. Protein sequence: CASSHDRARNYGYTF.

The chain recombines TRBV7-9 with TRBJ1-6; 8 nucleotides line up with TRBD1. The germline gives CDR1 SEHNR, CDR2 FQNEAQ (reference sequence). The V segment lost 1 base and the J segment 7 bases; nucleotides outside the gene matches: 3. The CDR3 loop spans 15 amino acids. The CDR3 loop is CASSLGDRRNSPLHF. The CDR3 region has the DNA TGTGCCAGCAGCTTAGGGGACAGGCGAAATTCACCCCTCCACTTT.

The gene calls are TRBV6-1 and TRBJ1-1; possibly TRBD1 for D (6 bases). The CDR3 contains 15 residues. In germline, CDR1 is MNHNS, CDR2 SASEGT. Trimming removed 3 bases at V and 7 bases at J, with 18 bases between. The chain's CDR3 is CASSERGGVGSEAFF. CDR3 bases: TGTGCCAGCAGTGAGAGGGGGGGAGTTGGGAGTGAAGCTTTCTTT.

The genes are TRBV28 and TRBJ1-2; D unresolved. The CDR3 has 11 residues. Deletions cut 4 bases from V and 8 bases from J, with 8 bases between. Germline lookup yields CDR1 MDHEN and CDR2 SYDVKM. The CDR3 DNA sequence: TGTGCCAGCAGTTACCGGGGAGGCTACACCTTC. Translation gives CASSYRGGYTF.

This clone was found a few times. The chain uses TRBV6-6 and TRBJ2-7, with 8 nucleotides matching TRBD1. V was pared by 4 bases and J by 7 bases, with 9 bases of the junction left unmatched. Germline V gene lookup returns CDR1 MNHNY and CDR2 SVGAGI (reference sequence). CDR3 size: 14 residues. CDR3 DNA sequence: TGTGCCAGCAGTTCATTAGGACAGGGAAGGGAGCAGTACTTC. Translating it yields CASSSLGQGREQYF.

The chain carries TRBV11-2 and TRBJ2-7, with 7 bases identical to TRBD1. The length of the CDR3 is 16 residues. Germline V CDR1 and CDR2: SGHAT, FQNNGV. With 5 bases clipped from V and 5 bases from J, the junction kept 15 bases outside the gene matches. The CDR3 region has the DNA TGTGCCAGCAGCAAGATTGCTGACAGGGCAAGCAACGAGCAGTACTTC. Encoded protein: CASSKIADRASNEQYF.

J is TRBJ2-5 and V is TRBV19, with TRBD1 matching over 7 bases. J gave up 4 bases and V 1 base, and 6 bases lay outside the gene matches. In germline, CDR1 is LNHDA, CDR2 SQIVND (reference sequence). This CDR3 comprises 15 residues. CDR3 residues: CASSIAKTGAETQYF. Written as DNA, the CDR3 is TGTGCCAGTAGTATAGCCAAAACAGGGGCAGAGACCCAGTACTTC.

The rearrangement links TRBV6-6 to TRBJ1-2; D not certain. Germline values: CDR1 MNHNY, CDR2 SVGAGI (reference sequence). Trimming removed 0 bases from V and 4 bases from J, with 12 bases in between. The CDR3 sequence is 15 residues long. The CDR3, as DNA: TGTGCCAGCAGTTACTCGGGAGGTTCTTCCTATGGCTACACCTTC. Protein: CASSYSGGSSYGYTF.

The chain joins TRBV7-3 to TRBJ2-2; possibly TRBD1 for D (5 bases). The germline gives CDR1 SGHTA, CDR2 FQGTGA. V lost 3 bases to trimming and J lost 0 bases, with 14 bases between them. The CDR3 is 17 amino acids. CDR3 in DNA: TGTGCCAGCAGCTTCGTACCGTTGACAGCGAACACCGGGGAGCTGTTTTTT. Translation gives CASSFVPLTANTGELFF.

V usage is TRBV27 and J usage is TRBJ2-2, with 11 bases fitting TRBD1. This CDR3 is built from 17 residues. The V gene end was trimmed by 2 bases and the J gene end by 1 base; junction bases not matched to a gene: 3. Germline lookup yields CDR1 MNHEY and CDR2 SMNVEV (reference sequence). The CDR3 loop reads CASSLKGTGGNTGELFF. The DNA of the CDR3 is TGTGCCAGCAGTTTAAAAGGGACAGGGGGGAACACCGGGGAGCTGTTTTTT.

The chain's CDR3 is CASSTSFGELFF. CDR3 nucleotide sequence: TGTGCCAGCAGTACATCATTCGGGGAGCTGTTTTTT. This chain connects TRBV28 to TRBJ2-2; D not resolved. Germline lookup yields CDR1 MDHEN and CDR2 SYDVKM. The CDR3 totals 12 residues. V was trimmed by 5 bases and J by 7 bases, leaving 8 bases between them.

This clone occurred a few times. V usage is TRBV3-1 (or the pseudogene TRBV3-2) and J usage is TRBJ2-7; 10 bases agree with TRBD1. Germline CDR1 is LGHDT and CDR2 is YNNKEL (reference sequence). Trimming removed 2 bases from V and 1 base from J; junction bases left unmatched: 14. This CDR3 is built from 19 residues. CDR3 loop: CASSQYGLGGTGVSYEQYF. The DNA for the CDR3 is TGTGCCAGCAGCCAATATGGGCTTGGGGGGACAGGGGTTTCCTACGAGCAGTACTTC.

The V and J genes are TRBV13 and TRBJ2-5, with 12 bases aligning to TRBD2. The CDR3 loop spans 16 amino acids. Germline loops: CDR1 PRHDT, CDR2 FYEKMQ (reference sequence). Trimming at V came to 2 bases and at J to 5 bases, leaving 6 bases not matched to a gene. CDR3 sequence (DNA): TGTGCCAGCAGCTTAAAGACTAGCGGGGGTTCGGAGACCCAGTACTTC. Residues: CASSLKTSGGSETQYF.

The rearrangement uses TRBV28 and TRBJ2-7; possibly TRBD2 for D (5 bases). Trimming took 10 bases from V and 0 from J, leaving 13 bases between them. Per germline, CDR1 MDHEN and CDR2 SYDVKM. There are 13 residues in the CDR3. As DNA, the CDR3 is TGTGCCATTCTCTCGGGAAGCTCCTACGAGCAGTACTTC. This translates into CAILSGSSYEQYF.

The chain links TRBV2 to TRBJ1-5; 7 nucleotides line up with TRBD1. The V segment lost 6 bases and the J segment 4 bases; nucleotides outside the gene matches: 6. The CDR3 consists of 14 residues. From germline, CDR1 is SNHLY and CDR2 FYNNEI. The CDR3 nucleotides are TGTGCCAGCAGCGGACAGGTTCCAAATCAGCCCCAGCATTTT. Translated, it gives CASSGQVPNQPQHF.